This T cell receptor (beta chain) was recovered during a study of cytomegalovirus exposure and HLA in healthy donors. Study information: According to later analysis, the same platform produced the roughly 120 validation and approximately 700 first-cohort repertoires.

By share, this clone counts as medium-sized. Its antigen is undetermined. This table comes from immunoSEQ multiplex PCR, and its TCRdb copy is limited to in-frame clones, with some not included. The data show roughly 45,000 clones, approximately 90% seen once. The germline V gene encodes CDR1 MNHEY and CDR2 SMNVEV (reference sequence). The V and J ends lost 5 bases and 4 bases, in that order; junction bases with no gene match: 7. The CDR3 contains 14 residues. Study results and limitations: The investigators catalogued 180 or so TCR beta chains as cytomegalovirus-associated. It was found in a later analysis that first-cohort TCR clusters tended to co-occur in the 90 to 150 validation repertoires.

The sequencing sample was made of PBMCs. The receptor was isolated from a man aged 18 to 30 in good health and CMV-seronegative. The chain uses TRBV27 and TRBJ1-2; TRBD1 agrees at 7 bases. The CDR3 reads CASSSQGGVYGYTF. The CDR3 DNA is TGTGCCAGCAGTAGCCAAGGGGGCGTCTATGGCTACACCTTC.